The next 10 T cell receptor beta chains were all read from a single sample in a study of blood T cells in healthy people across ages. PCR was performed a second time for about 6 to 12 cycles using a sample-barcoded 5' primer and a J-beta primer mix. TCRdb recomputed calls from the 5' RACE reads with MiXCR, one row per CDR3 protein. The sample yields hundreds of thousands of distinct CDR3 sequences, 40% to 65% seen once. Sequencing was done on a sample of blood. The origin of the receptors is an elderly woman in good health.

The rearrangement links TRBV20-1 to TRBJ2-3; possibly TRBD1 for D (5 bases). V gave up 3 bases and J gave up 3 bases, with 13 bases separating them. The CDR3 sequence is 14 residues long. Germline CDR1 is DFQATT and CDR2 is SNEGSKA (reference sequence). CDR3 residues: CSARARVGTDTQYF. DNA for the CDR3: TGCAGTGCTAGGGCCAGGGTGGGTACAGATACGCAGTATTTT.

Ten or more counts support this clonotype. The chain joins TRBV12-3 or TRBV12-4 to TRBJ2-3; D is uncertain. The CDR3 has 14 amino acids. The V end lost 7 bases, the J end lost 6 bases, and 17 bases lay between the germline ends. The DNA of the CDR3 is TGTGCCAGCACCTTAGGGCTAGTCCAGGATACGCAGTATTTT. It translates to CASTLGLVQDTQYF.

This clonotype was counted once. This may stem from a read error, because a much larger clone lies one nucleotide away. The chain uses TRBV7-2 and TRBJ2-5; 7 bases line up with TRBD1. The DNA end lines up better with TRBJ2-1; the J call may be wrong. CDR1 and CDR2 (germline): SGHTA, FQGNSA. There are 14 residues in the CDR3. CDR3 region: CASSPQTGQETQFF. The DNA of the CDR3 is TGTGCCAGCAGCCCACAGACAGGGCAAGAGACCCAGTTCTTC.

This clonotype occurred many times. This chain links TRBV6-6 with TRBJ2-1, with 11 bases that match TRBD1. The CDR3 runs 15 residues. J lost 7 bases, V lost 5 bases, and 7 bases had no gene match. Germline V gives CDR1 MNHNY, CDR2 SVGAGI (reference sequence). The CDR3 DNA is TGTGCCAGCAGTACGGACAGGGGGCTTGGAAATGAGCAGTTCTTC. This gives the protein CASSTDRGLGNEQFF.

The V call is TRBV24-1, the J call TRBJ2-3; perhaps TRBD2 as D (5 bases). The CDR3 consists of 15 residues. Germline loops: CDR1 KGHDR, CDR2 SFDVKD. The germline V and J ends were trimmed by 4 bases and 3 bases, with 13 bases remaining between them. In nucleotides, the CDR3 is TGTGCCACCAGTGACCAGAGGACTCGGACAGATACGCAGTATTTT. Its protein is CATSDQRTRTDTQYF.

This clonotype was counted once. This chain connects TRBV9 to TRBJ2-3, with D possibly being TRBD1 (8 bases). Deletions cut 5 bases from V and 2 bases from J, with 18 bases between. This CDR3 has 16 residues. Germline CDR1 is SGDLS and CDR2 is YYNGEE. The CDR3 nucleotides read TGTGCCAGCAGTGACCCGGACAGGGACTACACAGATACGCAGTATTTT. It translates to CASSDPDRDYTDTQYF.

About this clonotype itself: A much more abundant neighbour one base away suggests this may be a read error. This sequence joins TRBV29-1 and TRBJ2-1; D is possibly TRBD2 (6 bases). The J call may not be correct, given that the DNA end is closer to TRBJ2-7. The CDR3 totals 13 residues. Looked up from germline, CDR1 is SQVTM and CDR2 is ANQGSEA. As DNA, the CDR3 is TGCAGCGTAGCGGGCTTGACCTACAATGAGCAGTACTTC. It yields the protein CSVAGLTYNEQYF.

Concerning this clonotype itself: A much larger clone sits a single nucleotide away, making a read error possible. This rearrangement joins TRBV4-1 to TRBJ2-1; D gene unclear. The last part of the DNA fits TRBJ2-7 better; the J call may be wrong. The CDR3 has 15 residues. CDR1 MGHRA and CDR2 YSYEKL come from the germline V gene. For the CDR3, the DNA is TGCGCCAGCACTTCGTATGACGGCTCCTACAATGAGCAGTACTTC. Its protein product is CASTSYDGSYNEQYF.

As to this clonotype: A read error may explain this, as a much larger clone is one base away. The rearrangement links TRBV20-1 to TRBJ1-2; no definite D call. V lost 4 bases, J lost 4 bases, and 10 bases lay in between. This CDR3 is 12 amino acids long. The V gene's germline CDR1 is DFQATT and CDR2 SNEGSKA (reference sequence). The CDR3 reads CSAKDGSYGYTF. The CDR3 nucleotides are TGCAGTGCTAAGGACGGAAGCTATGGCTACACCTTC.

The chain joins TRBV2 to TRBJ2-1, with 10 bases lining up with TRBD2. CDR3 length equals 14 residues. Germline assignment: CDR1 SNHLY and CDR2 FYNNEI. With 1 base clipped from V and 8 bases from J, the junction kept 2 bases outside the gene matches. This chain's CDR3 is CASSEGTSGHEQFF. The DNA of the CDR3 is TGTGCCAGCAGTGAAGGGACTAGCGGTCATGAGCAGTTCTTC.